What follows are 21 T cell receptor beta chains derived from one specimen sequenced in a study of blood T cells in healthy people across ages. Next came a second PCR, run for about 7 to 12 cycles, which used a sample-barcoded 5' primer along with a J-beta primer mix. TCRdb re-analysed the 5' RACE reads in MiXCR, keeping a single row per CDR3 protein. The top ten clones hold around 20% of a sample with approximately 850,000 distinct CDR3 sequences, roughly 50% of them seen once. The sample taken for sequencing was blood. These receptors all come from a man aged 25-45 years in good health.

CDR3 amino acids: CSAPAGTSPNEQFF. In DNA form, the CDR3 reads TGCAGTGCCCCAGCGGGGACTAGCCCCAATGAGCAGTTCTTC. V gene TRBV20-1 combines with J gene TRBJ2-1; TRBD2 agrees at 9 bases. The CDR3 totals 14 residues. CDR1 is DFQATT and CDR2 is SNEGSKA in the germline V gene (reference sequence). Germline trimming cut 6 bases from V and 6 bases from J; bases unmatched to any gene: 9.

This clonotype was seen at least ten times. The chain recombines TRBV10-3 with TRBJ1-2, with TRBD1 matching over 7 bases. Germline CDR1 reads ENHRY; CDR2 reads SYGVKD. This CDR3 is 17 amino acids long. V dropped 4 bases and J dropped 4; count of bases not matched to a gene: 15. This CDR3 reads CAISVGQAHRGFYGYTF. The DNA for the CDR3 is TGTGCCATCAGTGTAGGACAGGCTCACCGTGGTTTCTATGGCTACACCTTC.

This clonotype has just a few counts. The chain is built from TRBV29-1 and TRBJ2-1; 9 bases agree with TRBD2. The CDR3 loop spans 14 amino acids. Trimming removed 7 bases from V and 3 bases from J; junction bases left unmatched: 7. Germline loops: CDR1 SQVTM, CDR2 ANQGSEA. The CDR3 nucleotides are TGCAGCGCCACCCCTAGCGGGAACTACAATGAGCAGTTCTTC. It is translated as CSATPSGNYNEQFF.

The chain links TRBV27 to TRBJ2-7; a possible D gene is TRBD2 (5 bases). The CDR3 has 14 residues. Trimming stripped 5 bases from V and 0 bases from J, with 11 bases between. Germline V lookup: CDR1 MNHEY, CDR2 SMNVEV (reference sequence). CDR3 sequence (DNA): TGTGCCAGCAGTAAAACCGGGGTCTCCTACGAGCAGTACTTC. This codes for CASSKTGVSYEQYF.

CDR3 loop: CSVETGLEETQYF. The CDR3 DNA sequence: TGCAGCGTTGAAACCGGGCTAGAGGAGACCCAGTACTTC. The rearrangement links TRBV29-1 to TRBJ2-5; D call uncertain. This CDR3 region has 13 residues. Per germline, CDR1 SQVTM and CDR2 ANQGSEA. Trimming removed 2 bases at V and 5 bases at J, with 12 bases between. Full variable domain (outside the CDR3, taken from reference TRBV29-1 and TRBJ2-5): SAVISQKPSRDICQRGTSLTIQCQVDSQVTMMFWYRQQPGQSLTLIATANQGSEATYESGFVIDKFPISRPNLTFSTLTVSNMSPEDSSIYLCSVETGLEETQYFGPGTRLLVL.

A few counts support this clonotype. This chain links TRBV11-3 with TRBJ2-1, with 8 bases fitting TRBD2. The J segment lost 6 bases and the V segment lost 5 bases, leaving 6 bases of the junction unmatched. The CDR3 runs to 14 residues. Per germline, CDR1 SGHNT and CDR2 YENEEA. CDR3 protein: CASSGGGIGNEQFF. The CDR3 DNA is TGTGCCAGCAGCGGCGGGGGGATAGGCAATGAGCAGTTCTTC.

This clonotype occurred a few times. The chain has TRBV20-1 and TRBJ2-7, with D uncertain. The CDR3 extends over 15 amino acids. Germline V gives CDR1 DFQATT, CDR2 SNEGSKA (reference sequence). V lost 2 bases and J lost 1, with 15 bases in between. CDR3 protein: CSARKGGRHSYEQYF. The CDR3 DNA reads as TGCAGTGCTAGAAAGGGCGGCCGACATTCCTACGAGCAGTACTTC.

V and J are TRBV30 and TRBJ1-2, with TRBD1 as a possible D gene (6 bases). The V and J ends lost 2 bases and 4 bases respectively, with 14 bases between them. Germline assignment: CDR1 GTSNPN and CDR2 SVGIG (reference sequence). CDR3 length: 14 residues. The CDR3 DNA reads as TGTGCCTGGAGTATTACACAGGGCCGCTATGGCTACACCTTC. The encoded protein is CAWSITQGRYGYTF.

The chain couples TRBV7-2 to TRBJ2-3; possibly TRBD1 or TRBD2 for D (5 bases each). The CDR3 contains 13 residues. The germline V and J ends were trimmed by 5 bases and 4 bases, with 10 bases remaining between them. Germline V gene data show CDR1 as SGHTA and CDR2 as FQGNSA. Written as DNA, the CDR3 is TGTGCCAGCAGCGCACTAGGGGCAGATACGCAGTATTTT. Its translation is CASSALGADTQYF. The full variable domain, with the rest looked up from reference TRBV7-2 and TRBJ2-3, is GAGVSQSPSNKVTEKGKDVELRCDPISGHTALYWYRQSLGQGLEFLIYFQGNSAPDKSGLPSDRFSAERTGGSVSTLTIQRTQQEDSAVYLCASSALGADTQYFGPGTRLTVL.

The rearrangement links TRBV5-1 to TRBJ1-1; TRBD1 might be the D (6 bases). The V gene's germline CDR1 is SGHRS and CDR2 YFSETQ. With 0 bases removed from V and 4 bases from J, the gap between germline ends came to 19 bases. The CDR3 runs to 17 residues. CDR3 sequence: CASSLDGRGFGITEAFF. Here the CDR3 DNA reads TGCGCCAGCAGCTTGGATGGCAGGGGCTTTGGAATCACTGAAGCTTTCTTT.

V usage is TRBV21-1 and J usage is TRBJ2-1. TRBV21-1 is a recognized pseudogene. The CDR3 spans 14 residues. The CDR3 DNA sequence: TGTGCCAGCAGCAACACACCACGGGGCAATGAGCAGTTCTTC. Protein: CASSNTPRGNEQFF.

The chain links TRBV27 to TRBJ2-4, with D tentatively TRBD1 or TRBD2 (5 bases each). The closer fit of TRBJ2-7 to the DNA end suggests the J call may be wrong. The CDR3 has 14 residues. Germline loops: CDR1 MNHEY, CDR2 SMNVEV (reference sequence). This CDR3 is CASSSLGPGYEQYF. The CDR3 DNA follows: TGTGCCAGCAGTTCCCTGGGACCAGGCTACGAGCAGTACTTC.

This rearrangement joins TRBV6-4 to TRBJ2-3; 9 bases align to TRBD2. Germline values: CDR1 MRHNA, CDR2 SNTAGT. The CDR3 totals 15 residues. V was pared by 2 bases and J by 4 bases, with 4 bases of the junction left unmatched. The CDR3 nucleotides read TGTGCCAGCAGTGACAGAGCGGGAGGACCAGATACGCAGTATTTT. Its protein product is CASSDRAGGPDTQYF.

The chain links TRBV4-3 to TRBJ2-1; 8 nucleotides line up with TRBD2. The CDR3 loop spans 15 amino acids. Germline V gene lookup returns CDR1 LGHNA and CDR2 YSLEER. Germline trimming cut 0 bases from V and 9 bases from J; bases unmatched to any gene: 7. CDR3 in DNA: TGCGCCAGCAGCCAAGACCAGCGGGAGTTCGGTGAGCAGTTCTTC. Its translation is CASSQDQREFGEQFF.

This chain links TRBV6-2 or TRBV6-3 with TRBJ2-5; 11 bases are a match to TRBD2. Trimming removed 4 bases from V and 1 base from J; junction bases left unmatched: 8. The V gene's germline CDR1 is MNHEY and CDR2 SVGEGT. The CDR3 has 17 amino acids. The CDR3 DNA reads as TGTGCCAGCAGTTCACCGACTAGCGGGAATCTCCAAGAGACCCAGTACTTC. Translation: CASSSPTSGNLQETQYF.

This clonotype showed up just a few times. The chain employs TRBV29-1 and TRBJ1-2; D is uncertain. The CDR3 extends over 13 amino acids. V was clipped by 4 bases and J by 4 bases, with 13 bases between them. Germline V gene sequence: CDR1 SQVTM, CDR2 ANQGSEA. CDR3 DNA: TGCAGCGTTGCCGGACGCACTCTCTATGGCTACACCTTC. Translating it yields CSVAGRTLYGYTF. The full variable domain, with the rest looked up from reference TRBV29-1 and TRBJ1-2, is SAVISQKPSRDICQRGTSLTIQCQVDSQVTMMFWYRQQPGQSLTLIATANQGSEATYESGFVIDKFPISRPNLTFSTLTVSNMSPEDSSIYLCSVAGRTLYGYTFGSGTRLTVV.

The rearrangement uses TRBV28 and TRBJ2-1, with 10 bases identical to TRBD1. CDR3 length: 15 residues. After removal of 6 bases from V and 10 bases from J, the junction contained 12 bases not matched to a gene. From germline, CDR1 is MDHEN and CDR2 SYDVKM. As DNA, the CDR3 is TGTGCCAGCAGAGGCCAGGGACAGGGGTCCTACGAGCAGTTCTTC. Its translation: CASRGQGQGSYEQFF.

This clonotype appeared a few times. The genes are TRBV12-5 and TRBJ2-7; no firm D call. The DNA end favors TRBJ2-4, so the J call may be wrong. The germline gives CDR1 LGHNT, CDR2 FRNRAP. This CDR3 has 13 amino acids. CDR3 in amino acids: CASGLSPSSIQYF. In DNA form, the CDR3 reads TGTGCTAGTGGTTTGAGCCCCTCCAGCATTCAGTACTTC.

About this clonotype itself: Possible read error: a much larger clone is one base away. The CDR3 nucleotides read TGTGCCAGCAGTTCCTTTCACGGTGCGGGTGGCTACATCTTC. Translated, it gives CASSSFHGAGGYIF. The chain carries TRBV27 and TRBJ1-2; the D is unclear. The germline V gene has CDR1 MNHEY and CDR2 SMNVEV (reference sequence). The CDR3 has 14 amino acids.

The gene calls are TRBV5-1 and TRBJ2-3; 13 nucleotides align to TRBD2. Germline V lookup: CDR1 SGHRS, CDR2 YFSETQ. This CDR3 region has 18 residues. Losses at the gene ends were 1 base for V and 4 bases for J; bases not matched to a gene: 9. As DNA, the CDR3 is TGCGCCAGCAGCTTGAGGACTAGCGGGAGTTCTAGCGCAGATACGCAGTATTTT. Its protein product is CASSLRTSGSSSADTQYF.

The chain combines TRBV7-9 with TRBJ1-2, with D possibly being TRBD1 (5 bases). Germline CDR1 and CDR2: SEHNR and FQNEAQ (reference sequence). V was shortened by 5 bases and J by 4 bases, with 17 bases between the two germline ends. CDR3 length equals 15 residues. The CDR3 protein is CASSPMSRRGYGYTF. DNA for the CDR3: TGTGCCAGCAGCCCCATGTCCCGAAGGGGCTATGGCTACACCTTC. Combining the CDR3 with reference TRBV7-9 and TRBJ1-2 gives the whole variable domain DTGVSQNPRHKITKRGQNVTFRCDPISEHNRLYWYRQTLGQGPEFLTYFQNEAQLEKSRLLSDRFSAERPKGSFSTLEIQRTEQGDSAMYLCASSPMSRRGYGYTFGSGTRLTVV.